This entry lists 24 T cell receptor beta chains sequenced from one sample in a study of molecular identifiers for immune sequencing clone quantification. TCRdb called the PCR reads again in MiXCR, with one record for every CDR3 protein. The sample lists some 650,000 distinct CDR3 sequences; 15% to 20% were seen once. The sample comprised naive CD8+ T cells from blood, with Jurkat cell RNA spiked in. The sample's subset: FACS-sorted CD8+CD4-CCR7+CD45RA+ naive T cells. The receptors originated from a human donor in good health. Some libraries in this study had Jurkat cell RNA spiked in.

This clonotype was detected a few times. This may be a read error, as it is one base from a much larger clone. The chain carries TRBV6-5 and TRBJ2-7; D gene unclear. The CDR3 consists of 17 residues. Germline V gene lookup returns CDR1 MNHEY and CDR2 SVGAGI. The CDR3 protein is CASSYRLTNTRSYGQYF. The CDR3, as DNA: TGTGCCAGCAGTTACCGGCTTACGAACACCCGCTCCTACGGGCAGTACTTC.

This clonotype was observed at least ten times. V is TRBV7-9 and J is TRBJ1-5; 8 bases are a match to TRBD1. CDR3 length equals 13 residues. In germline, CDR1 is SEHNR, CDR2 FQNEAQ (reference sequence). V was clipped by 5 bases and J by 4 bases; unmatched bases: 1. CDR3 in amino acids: CASSTGGNQPQHF. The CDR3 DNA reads TGTGCCAGCAGCACAGGGGGTAATCAGCCCCAGCATTTT.

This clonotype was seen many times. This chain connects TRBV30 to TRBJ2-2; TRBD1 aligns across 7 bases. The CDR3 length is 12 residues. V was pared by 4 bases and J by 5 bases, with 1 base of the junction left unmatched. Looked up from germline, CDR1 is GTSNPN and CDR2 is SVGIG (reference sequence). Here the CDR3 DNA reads TGTGCCTGGAACAGGGGAACCGGGGAGCTGTTTTTT. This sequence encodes CAWNRGTGELFF.

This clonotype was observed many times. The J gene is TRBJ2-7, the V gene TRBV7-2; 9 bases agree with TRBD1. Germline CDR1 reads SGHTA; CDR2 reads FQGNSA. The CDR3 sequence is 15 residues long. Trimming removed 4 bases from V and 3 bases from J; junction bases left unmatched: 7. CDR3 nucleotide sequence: TGTGCCAGCAGCTCCGGGACAGGGTTAGGCTACGAGCAGTACTTC. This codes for CASSSGTGLGYEQYF.

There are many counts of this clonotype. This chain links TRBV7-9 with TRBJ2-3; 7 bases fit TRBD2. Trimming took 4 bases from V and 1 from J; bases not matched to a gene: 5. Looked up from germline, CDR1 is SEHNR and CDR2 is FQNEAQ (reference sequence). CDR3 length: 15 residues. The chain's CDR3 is CASSSSSGRTDTQYF. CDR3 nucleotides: TGTGCCAGCAGCTCTTCTAGCGGTCGCACAGATACGCAGTATTTT.

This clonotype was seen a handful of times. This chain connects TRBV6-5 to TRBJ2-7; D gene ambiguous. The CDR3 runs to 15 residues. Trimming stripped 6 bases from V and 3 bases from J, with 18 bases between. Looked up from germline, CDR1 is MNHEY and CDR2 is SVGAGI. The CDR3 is CASSLSVAQIYEQYF. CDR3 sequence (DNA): TGTGCCAGCAGCCTCTCGGTGGCGCAGATCTACGAGCAGTACTTC.

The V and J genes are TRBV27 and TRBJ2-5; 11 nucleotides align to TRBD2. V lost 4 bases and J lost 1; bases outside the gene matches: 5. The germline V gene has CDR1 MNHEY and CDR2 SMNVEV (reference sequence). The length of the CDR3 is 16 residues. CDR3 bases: TGTGCCAGCAGTTCCATAGCGGGAGGGCTCCAAGAGACCCAGTACTTC. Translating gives CASSSIAGGLQETQYF.

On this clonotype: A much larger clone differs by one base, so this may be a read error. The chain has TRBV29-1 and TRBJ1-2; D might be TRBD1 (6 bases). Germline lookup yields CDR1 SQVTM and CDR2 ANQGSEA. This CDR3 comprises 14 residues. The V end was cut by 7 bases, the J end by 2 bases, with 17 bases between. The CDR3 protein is CSAHVGGANYGYTF. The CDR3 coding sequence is TGCAGCGCTCATGTGGGGGGCGCGAACTATGGCTACACCTTC.

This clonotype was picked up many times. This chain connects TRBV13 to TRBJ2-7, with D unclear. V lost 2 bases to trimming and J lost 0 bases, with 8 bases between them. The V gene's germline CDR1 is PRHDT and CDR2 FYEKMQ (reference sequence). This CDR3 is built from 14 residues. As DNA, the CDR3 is TGTGCCAGCAGCTTAACGCTTAACTCCTACGAGCAGTACTTC. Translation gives CASSLTLNSYEQYF.

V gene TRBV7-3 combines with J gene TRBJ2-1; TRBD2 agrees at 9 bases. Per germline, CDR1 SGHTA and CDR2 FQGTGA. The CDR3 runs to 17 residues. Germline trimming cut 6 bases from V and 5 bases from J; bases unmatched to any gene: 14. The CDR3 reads CASSPNEILAGNNEQFF. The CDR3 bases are TGTGCCAGCAGTCCCAACGAGATACTAGCGGGTAACAATGAGCAGTTCTTC.

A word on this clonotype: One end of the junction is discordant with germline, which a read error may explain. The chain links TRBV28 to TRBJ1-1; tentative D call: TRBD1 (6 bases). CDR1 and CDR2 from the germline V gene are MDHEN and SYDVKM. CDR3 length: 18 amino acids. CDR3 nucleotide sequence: TGTGTCAGCAGTTTACCTTCGGGGGTAGGGGGAAGGGACACTGAAGCTTTCTTT. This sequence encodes CVSSLPSGVGGRDTEAFF.

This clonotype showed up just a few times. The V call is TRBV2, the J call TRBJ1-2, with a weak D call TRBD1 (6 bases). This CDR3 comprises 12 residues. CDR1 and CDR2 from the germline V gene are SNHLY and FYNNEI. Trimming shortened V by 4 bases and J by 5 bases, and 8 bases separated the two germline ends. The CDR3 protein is CASSGQEYGYTF. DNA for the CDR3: TGTGCCAGCAGTGGACAGGAGTATGGCTACACCTTC.

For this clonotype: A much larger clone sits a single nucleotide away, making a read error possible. CDR3 nucleotide sequence: TGTGCCAGTTGTATATGGGGGGGGGACCCCGGGGAGCTGTTTTTT. This translates into CASCIWGGDPGELFF. The V and J genes are TRBV19 and TRBJ2-2, with 7 bases that match TRBD2. The CDR3 totals 15 residues. Germline-derived CDR1 and CDR2 are LNHDA and SQIVND (reference sequence).

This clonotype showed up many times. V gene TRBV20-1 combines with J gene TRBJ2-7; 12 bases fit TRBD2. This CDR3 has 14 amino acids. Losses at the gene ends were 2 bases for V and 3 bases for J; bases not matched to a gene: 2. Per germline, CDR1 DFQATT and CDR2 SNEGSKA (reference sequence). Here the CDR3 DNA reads TGCAGTGCTAGAACGGGACTAGCGGGCTACGAGCAGTACTTC. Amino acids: CSARTGLAGYEQYF.

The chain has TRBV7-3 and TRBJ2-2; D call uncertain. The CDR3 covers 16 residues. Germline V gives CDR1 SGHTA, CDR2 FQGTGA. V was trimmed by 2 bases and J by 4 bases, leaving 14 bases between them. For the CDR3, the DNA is TGTGCCAGCAGCTTAGTCGCCGACTGGGCCACCGGGGAGCTGTTTTTT. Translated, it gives CASSLVADWATGELFF. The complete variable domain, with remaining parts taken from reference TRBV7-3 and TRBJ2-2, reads GAGVSQTPSNKVTEKGKYVELRCDPISGHTALYWYRQSLGQGPEFLIYFQGTGAADDSGLPNDRFFAVRPEGSVSTLKIQRTERGDSAVYLCASSLVADWATGELFFGEGSRLTVL.

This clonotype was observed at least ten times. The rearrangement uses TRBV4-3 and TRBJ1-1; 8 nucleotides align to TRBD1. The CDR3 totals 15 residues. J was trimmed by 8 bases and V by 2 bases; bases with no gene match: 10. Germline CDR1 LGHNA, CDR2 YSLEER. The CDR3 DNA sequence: TGCGCCAGCAGCCAACTCAAACAGGGGGTTGGCGAAGCTTTCTTT. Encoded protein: CASSQLKQGVGEAFF.

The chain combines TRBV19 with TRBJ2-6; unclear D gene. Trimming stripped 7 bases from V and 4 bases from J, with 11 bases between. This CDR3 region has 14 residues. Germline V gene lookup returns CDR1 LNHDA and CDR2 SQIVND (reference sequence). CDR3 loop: CASKDGWGANVLTF. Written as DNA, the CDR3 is TGTGCCAGTAAGGACGGGTGGGGGGCCAACGTCCTGACTTTC.

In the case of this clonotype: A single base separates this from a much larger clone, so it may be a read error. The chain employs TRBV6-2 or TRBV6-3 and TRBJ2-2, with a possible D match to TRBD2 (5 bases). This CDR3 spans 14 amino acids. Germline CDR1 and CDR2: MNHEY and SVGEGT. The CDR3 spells CASSIDINTGKLFF. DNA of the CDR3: TGTGCCAGCAGTATCGACATTAACACCGGGAAGCTGTTTTTT.

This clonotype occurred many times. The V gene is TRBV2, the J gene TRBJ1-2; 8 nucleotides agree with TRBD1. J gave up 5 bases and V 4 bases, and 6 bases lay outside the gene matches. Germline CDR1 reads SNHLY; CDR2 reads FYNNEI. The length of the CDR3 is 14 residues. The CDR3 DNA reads TGTGCCAGCAGTGCAGGGACAGGTCTTTATGGCTACACCTTC. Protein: CASSAGTGLYGYTF.

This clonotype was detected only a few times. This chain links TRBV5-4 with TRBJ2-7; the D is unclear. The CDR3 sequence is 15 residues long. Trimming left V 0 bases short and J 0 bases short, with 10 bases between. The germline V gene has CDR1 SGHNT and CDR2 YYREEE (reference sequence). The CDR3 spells CASSLELVPSYEQYF. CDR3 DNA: TGTGCCAGCAGCTTGGAACTTGTCCCCTCCTACGAGCAGTACTTC.

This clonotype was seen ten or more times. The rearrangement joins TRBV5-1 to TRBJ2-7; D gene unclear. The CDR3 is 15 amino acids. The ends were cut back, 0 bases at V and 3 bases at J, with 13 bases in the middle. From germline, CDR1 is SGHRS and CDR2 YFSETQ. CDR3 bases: TGCGCCAGCAGCTTGGACTCGGACGGGTTCTACGAGCAGTACTTC. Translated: CASSLDSDGFYEQYF.

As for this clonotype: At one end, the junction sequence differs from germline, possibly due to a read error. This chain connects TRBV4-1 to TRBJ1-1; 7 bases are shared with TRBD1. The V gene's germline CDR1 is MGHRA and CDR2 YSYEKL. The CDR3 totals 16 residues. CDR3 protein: CASSQVPGQMNTEASF. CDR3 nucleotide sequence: TGCGCCAGCAGCCAAGTACCGGGACAGATGAACACTGAAGCTTCCTTT.

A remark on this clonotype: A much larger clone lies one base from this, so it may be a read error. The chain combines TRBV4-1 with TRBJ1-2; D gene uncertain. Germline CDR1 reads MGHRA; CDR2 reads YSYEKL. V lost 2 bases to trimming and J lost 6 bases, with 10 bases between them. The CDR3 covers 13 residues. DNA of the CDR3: TGCGCCAGCAGCCAATGTATCTTCGATGGCTACACCTTC. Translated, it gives CASSQCIFDGYTF.

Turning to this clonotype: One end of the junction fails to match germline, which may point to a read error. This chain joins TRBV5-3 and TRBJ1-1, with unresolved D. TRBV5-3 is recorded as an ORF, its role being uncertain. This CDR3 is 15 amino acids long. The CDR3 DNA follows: TGTGCCAGCAGCTTCTTGGCGGGCGAGAACACTGAAGCTTTCTTT. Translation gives CASSFLAGENTEAFF.